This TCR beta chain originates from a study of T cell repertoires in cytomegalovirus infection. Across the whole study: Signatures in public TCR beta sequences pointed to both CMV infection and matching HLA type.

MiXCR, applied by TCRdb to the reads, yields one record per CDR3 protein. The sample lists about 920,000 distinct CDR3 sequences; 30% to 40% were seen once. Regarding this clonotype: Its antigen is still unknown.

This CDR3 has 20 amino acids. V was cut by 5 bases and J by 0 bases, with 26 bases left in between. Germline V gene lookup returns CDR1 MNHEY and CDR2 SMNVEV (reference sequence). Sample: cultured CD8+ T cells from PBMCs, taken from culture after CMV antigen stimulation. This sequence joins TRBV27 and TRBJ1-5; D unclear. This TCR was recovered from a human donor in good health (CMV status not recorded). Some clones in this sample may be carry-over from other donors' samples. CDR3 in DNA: TGTGCCAGCAGTCCGATCAGTCGAGGACCTGAAGTAATTAGCAATCAGCCCCAGCATTTT. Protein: CASSPISRGPEVISNQPQHF.